This T cell receptor beta chain came from a study of beta chain features in type 1 diabetes (dated by TCRdb to the late 2010s). In terms of the full investigation: Mean age, gender distribution, total cell number and subset yield did not differ between patients and healthy donors. A total of approximately 100 million sorted cells were examined across all samples, and the number of cells per subset was strongly correlated with RNA yield. In the study, TCRB repertoires of sorted circulating CD4+ T cell subsets from recently diagnosed type 1 diabetes patients were compared with those of matched healthy donors. Regulatory and stem cell-like memory subsets were isolated from only 8 patients and roughly 8 healthy donors, whereas naive and central memory subsets came from all 28 donors. Overall study outcomes, separate from this receptor: PCR may preferentially amplify shorter templates, but because patient and control samples were amplified and corrected together, any resulting skew would affect both groups equally. Naive, central memory and regulatory TCRB repertoires appeared to be more similar among patients than among healthy donors. HLA sub-analyses involved small numbers of individuals, so any influence of HLA type on TCRB rearrangement remained unresolved. A moderate but significant shortening of TCRB CDR3 length was observed in type 1 diabetes patients in all four CD4+ subsets. At VDJ recombination sites, patients with type 1 diabetes made fewer insertions and deleted more nucleotides, a pattern implying thymic rearrangement abnormalities. Because cDNA rather than genomic DNA was sequenced, highly expressing activated cells could have been over-represented, although no difference in activation and CD3 levels was found between groups.

In this sample, this clone turned up many times. Its antigen specificity is not known. Base-call qualities are not available, and no considerably larger clone is one nucleotide away. Each donor gave one peripheral blood draw, approximately 0.11 L on average, collected into heparinised tubes. A BD FACSAria II was used to sort naive, central memory, regulatory and stem cell-like memory CD4+ T cells with a panel that included CD45RO, CCR7, CD25, CD127, CD95 and CD27. A purity above 98% was achieved for all sorted populations. PBMCs were isolated right away by Lymphoprep density gradient centrifugation and were stained directly, without culture. To minimize batch effects, samples were stained and sorted in pairs, one healthy donor with one patient per experiment. The CDR3 has 12 amino acids, counting the end cysteine and phenylalanine. The only DNA kept is the CDR3, 36 bases in frame from the first base. CDR1 and CDR2, per the germline V gene, are SGHTA and FQGNSA. A distance of 8 bases separates the germline ends of V and J, which lose 5 bases and 5 bases respectively.

The High Capacity cDNA Reverse Transcription Kit was used to reverse transcribe all of the isolated RNA, meaning that expressed TCRB transcripts were what got sequenced. Deep immunoSEQ sequencing was performed on naive, central memory and regulatory T cell samples, with an average of around 3.5 million total reads per sample. Sorted cells were lysed in RLT buffer, and RNA was extracted using DNase-treated RNeasy Micro or Mini kits according to cell number. Each cell subset was processed on its own to prevent cross-contamination, while patient and healthy donor samples were processed together. Using the immunoSEQ multiplex PCR, TCRB sequences were amplified from cDNA into 87-bp fragments spanning the CDR3 region. Amplicons were sequenced on the Illumina HiSeq platform. The original pipeline was this. PCR bias was corrected computationally using synthetic template baselines, and reads within Hamming distance 2 were collapsed, with unmergeable singletons discarded. Reads were aligned to IMGT to assign V, D and J genes, CDR3 length, and insertions or deletions at six rearrangement sites. Clonotype counts were normalized to sorted cell number within each subset before computing true diversity and Gini coefficients with the tcR R package. The overlap coefficient, calculated on TCRB nucleotide sequences, was used to quantify repertoire sharing. As a proxy for the pre-selection repertoire, out-of-frame TCRB sequences from naive cells were analyzed. Entries here come from immuneACCESS through TCRdb and include only in-frame sequences with V and J called. Some clones fail to appear in such tables; in the studies checked, an unresolved V gene covers under half of the shortfall, and the cause of the remainder is unknown. Clone size and V and J calls were adopted from that table, with D and trimming inferred from the DNA. This sample lists a few hundred thousand clones; roughly 14% were detected once. Of the sample, 0.03% to 0.04% is held by the ten largest clones.

Here the chain combines TRBV7-2 and TRBJ2-3, with the D gene uncertain. Source material: naive CD4+ T cells from blood. Interpreted using the paper, the cell subset or site label stands for: true naive CD4+ T cells. This TCR derives from a young man in good health. At the DNA level, the sequence is TGTGCCAGCAGCCCCGTCCAAGATACGCAGTATTTT. The resulting protein is CASSPVQDTQYF.